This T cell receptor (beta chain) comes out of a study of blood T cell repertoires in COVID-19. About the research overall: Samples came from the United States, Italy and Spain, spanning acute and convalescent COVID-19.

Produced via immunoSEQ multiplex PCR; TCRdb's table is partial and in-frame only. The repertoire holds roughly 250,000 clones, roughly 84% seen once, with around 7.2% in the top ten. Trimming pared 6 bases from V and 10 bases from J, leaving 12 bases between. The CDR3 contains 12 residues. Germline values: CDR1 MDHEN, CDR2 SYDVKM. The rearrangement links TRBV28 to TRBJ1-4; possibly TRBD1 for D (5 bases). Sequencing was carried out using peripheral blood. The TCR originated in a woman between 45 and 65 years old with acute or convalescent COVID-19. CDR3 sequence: CASSPERGKLFF. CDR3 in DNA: TGTGCCAGCAGCCCCGAAAGGGGAAAACTGTTTTTT.